The 10 T cell receptor beta chains below were found in one sample sequenced in a study of cytomegalovirus exposure and HLA in healthy donors. The protocol was immunoSEQ multiplex PCR, while the TCRdb copy is restricted to in-frame clones and leaves out a portion. The sample yields 150,000 to 200,000 clones, over 65% seen once. Sequences were obtained from PBMCs. These receptors all come from a man aged 18 to 35 in good health and CMV-seropositive.

The rearrangement uses TRBV28 and TRBJ1-5; D perhaps matches TRBD1 (5 bases). Trimming removed 4 bases at V and 4 bases at J, with 14 bases between. Germline V gene lookup returns CDR1 MDHEN and CDR2 SYDVKM. This CDR3 has 15 amino acids. CDR3 residues: CASSSGGRENQPQHF. DNA for the CDR3: TGTGCCAGCAGTTCCGGGGGACGGGAGAATCAGCCCCAGCATTTT.

The chain carries TRBV7-2 and TRBJ2-7; possible D gene TRBD2, 6 bases. Germline V gene sequence: CDR1 SGHTA, CDR2 FQGNSA. The CDR3 runs to 14 residues. V dropped 5 bases and J dropped 3 bases, with 14 bases sitting between them. The CDR3 DNA follows: TGTGCCAGCAGCCCAGGAGGGGTAATCTACGAGCAGTACTTC. This codes for CASSPGGVIYEQYF.

The sample holds one count of this clone. The CDR3 nucleotides read TGTGCCAGTAGTATTGATGGGAGTTACTACGAGCAGTACTTC. Protein sequence: CASSIDGSYYEQYF. The chain carries TRBV19 and TRBJ2-7; the D gene is possibly TRBD2 (5 bases). V dropped 3 bases and J dropped 3 bases, with 12 bases sitting between them. Germline loops: CDR1 LNHDA, CDR2 SQIVND (reference sequence). The CDR3 has 14 amino acids.

The DNA of the CDR3 is TGTGCCAGCAGAAGCGGGAGGGCCAGCAATGAGCAGTTCTTC. This gives the protein CASRSGRASNEQFF. The rearrangement joins TRBV6-6 to TRBJ2-1, with 10 bases aligning to TRBD2. Losses at the gene ends were 6 bases for V and 6 bases for J; bases not matched to a gene: 5. CDR1 and CDR2 (germline): MNHNY, SVGAGI (reference sequence). This CDR3 is built from 14 residues.

This chain connects TRBV5-1 to TRBJ2-3, with D perhaps TRBD2 (5 bases). The V gene's germline CDR1 is SGHRS and CDR2 YFSETQ. This CDR3 is built from 14 residues. Trimming left V 7 bases short and J 2 bases short, with 14 bases between. CDR3 bases: TGCGCCAGCCGGCCCGAAGCGGCCACAGATACGCAGTATTTT. It translates to CASRPEAATDTQYF.

The rearrangement joins TRBV12-5 to TRBJ1-3; 8 nucleotides match TRBD1. Trimming cost V 5 bases and J 3 bases; bases outside gene matches: 3. The CDR3 consists of 14 residues. Germline lookup yields CDR1 LGHNT and CDR2 FRNRAP. The CDR3, as DNA: TGTGCTAGTGGTCCAGGACAGGGTGGAAACACCATATATTTT. Translated: CASGPGQGGNTIYF.

In DNA, the CDR3 is TGTGCCAGCAGCAGACAGGGAGGAGAGCATCAGCCCCAGCATTTT. Amino acid sequence: CASSRQGGEHQPQHF. The V gene is TRBV2, the J gene TRBJ1-5; TRBD1 matches 7 bases. The length of the CDR3 is 15 residues. Germline CDR1 SNHLY, CDR2 FYNNEI. V was clipped by 6 bases and J by 5 bases; unmatched bases: 10.

The CDR3 spells CASSVRGWSEKLFF. The CDR3 DNA sequence: TGTGCCAGTAGTGTCAGGGGGTGGAGTGAAAAACTGTTTTTT. The chain carries TRBV19 and TRBJ1-4; TRBD1 matches at 7 bases. The CDR3 is 14 amino acids. Germline CDR1 and CDR2: LNHDA and SQIVND (reference sequence). The V gene end was trimmed by 5 bases and the J gene end by 7 bases; junction bases not matched to a gene: 7. The full variable domain, its missing parts supplied by reference TRBV19 and TRBJ1-4, is DGGITQSPKYLFRKEGQNVTLSCEQNLNHDAMYWYRQDPGQGLRLIYYSQIVNDFQKGDIAEGYSVSREKKESFPLTVTSAQKNPTAFYLCASSVRGWSEKLFFGSGTQLSVL.

V usage is TRBV4-3 and J usage is TRBJ2-7, with 8 bases fitting TRBD2. Per the germline V gene, CDR1 is LGHNA and CDR2 is YSLEER. The CDR3 consists of 14 residues. Trimming removed 4 bases from V and 4 bases from J; junction bases left unmatched: 6. DNA for the CDR3: TGCGCCAGCAGCCCCGGCGGGGGGATTTACGAGCAGTACTTC. It codes for CASSPGGGIYEQYF.

V is TRBV5-4 and J is TRBJ2-1; 12 bases fit TRBD2. Per germline, CDR1 SGHNT and CDR2 YYREEE (reference sequence). Trimming at V came to 3 bases and at J to 10 bases, leaving 11 bases not matched to a gene. There are 16 residues in the CDR3. Here the CDR3 DNA reads TGTGCCAGCAGCTCCCCCGGGACTAGCGGGTTGCCGGAGCAGTTCTTC. Translation: CASSSPGTSGLPEQFF. The whole variable domain, filled in from reference TRBV5-4 and TRBJ2-1, reads ETGVTQSPTHLIKTRGQQVTLRCSSQSGHNTVSWYQQALGQGPQFIFQYYREEENGRGNFPPRFSGLQFPNYSSELNVNALELDDSALYLCASSSPGTSGLPEQFFGPGTRLTVL.